Each of the 17 T cell receptor beta chains below was sequenced from the same sample in a study of cytomegalovirus exposure and HLA in healthy donors. The PCR was carried out with 60 Vbeta primers and 13 Jbeta primers. The data were produced by immunoSEQ multiplex PCR, yet TCRdb's version contains in-frame clones alone and is incomplete. This table has about 190,000 clones, approximately 80% appearing once. Specimen: PBMCs. These receptors came from a middle-aged woman in good health and CMV-seronegative.

The V gene is TRBV7-8, the J gene TRBJ2-1, with 14 bases aligning to TRBD2. Germline loops: CDR1 SGHVS, CDR2 FQNEAQ. Losses at the gene ends were 4 bases for V and 7 bases for J; bases not matched to a gene: 9. The CDR3 runs 17 residues. In nucleotides, the CDR3 is TGTGCCAGCAGCTCCCACTCGGGGACTAGCGGGAGTAATGAGCAGTTCTTC. It translates to CASSSHSGTSGSNEQFF.

The chain is built from TRBV9 and TRBJ2-1, with 11 nucleotides matching TRBD2. CDR1 SGDLS and CDR2 YYNGEE come from the germline V gene. V shed 2 bases, J shed 8 bases, and the junction held 3 bases outside the gene matches. CDR3 length: 14 residues. The CDR3 nucleotides read TGTGCCAGCAGCGTTAGCGGGAGGGCGGATGAGCAGTTCTTC. Translated: CASSVSGRADEQFF.

The DNA for the CDR3 is TGTGCCAGCATTCCTGGACTCATGAACACTGAAGCTTTCTTT. Translation: CASIPGLMNTEAFF. The chain joins TRBV6-1 to TRBJ1-1; D is uncertain. V dropped 7 bases and J dropped 0 bases, with 12 bases sitting between them. The CDR3 has 14 amino acids. The germline CDR1 and CDR2 sequences are MNHNS and SASEGT.

On this clone itself: The junction shows a germline mismatch at one end, possibly a read error. This chain's CDR3 is CSSSLGGGRAYNEQFF. The CDR3 region has the DNA TGTTCCAGCAGCTTAGGTGGCGGGAGGGCCTACAATGAGCAGTTCTTC. The rearrangement joins TRBV7-9 to TRBJ2-1; 9 bases are a match to TRBD2. The CDR3 runs to 16 residues. The germline V gene has CDR1 SEHNR and CDR2 FQNEAQ (reference sequence).

V and J are TRBV5-6 and TRBJ2-7; no firm D call. Germline V gene data show CDR1 as SGHDT and CDR2 as YYEEEE. Between the trimmed V and J ends, which lost 3 bases and 0 bases, there was a span of 4 bases. The CDR3 spans 12 residues. The CDR3, as DNA: TGTGCCAGCAGCTGGGGCTCCTACGAGCAGTACGTC. Protein product: CASSWGSYEQYV.

The chain is built from TRBV11-1 and TRBJ2-1, with a tentative D call TRBD1 (5 bases). The germline CDR1 and CDR2 sequences are SGHAT and FQDESV (reference sequence). The V end was cut by 5 bases, the J end by 7 bases, with 12 bases between. The CDR3 spans 13 residues. For the CDR3, the DNA is TGTGCCAGCAGCGTGTCAGGGTTTAATGAGCAGTTCTTC. It encodes CASSVSGFNEQFF.

V usage is TRBV6-5 and J usage is TRBJ2-5; D is unclear. V lost 0 bases and J 2 bases, leaving 7 bases between the germline ends. The CDR3 is made up of 14 amino acids. From germline, CDR1 is MNHEY and CDR2 SVGAGI. The CDR3 coding sequence is TGTGCCAGCAGTTACTCGTTTCAGCAAGAGACCCAGTACTTC. It yields the protein CASSYSFQQETQYF.

The chain has TRBV7-3 and TRBJ1-4; D is perhaps TRBD1 (5 bases). The CDR3 runs to 15 residues. Per germline, CDR1 SGHTA and CDR2 FQGTGA. Trimming removed 5 bases from V and 3 bases from J, with 13 bases in between. As DNA, the CDR3 is TGTGCCAGCAGCCTTGGGGGGGGAGCTAATGAAAAACTGTTTTTT. Translation: CASSLGGGANEKLFF.

The chain combines TRBV5-1 with TRBJ2-1; 9 nucleotides match TRBD1. Unmatched junction bases numbered 5, after V lost 0 bases and J lost 4 bases. Germline lookup yields CDR1 SGHRS and CDR2 YFSETQ. The length of the CDR3 is 16 residues. CDR3: CASSLAGTGFYNEQFF. In nucleotides, the CDR3 is TGCGCCAGCAGCTTGGCCGGGACAGGGTTTTACAATGAGCAGTTCTTC.

J is TRBJ2-1 and V is TRBV5-4; 8 positions match TRBD2. This CDR3 has 16 amino acids. The junction had 12 bases not matched to a gene; V was cut back by 0 bases and J by 10 bases. Germline V gene data show CDR1 as SGHNT and CDR2 as YYREEE (reference sequence). For the CDR3, the DNA is TGTGCCAGCAGCTTGGCGGGGGGGTTGGTTACCGCCGAGCAGTTCTTC. Residues: CASSLAGGLVTAEQFF.

The chain recombines TRBV5-4 with TRBJ2-2, with D possibly matching TRBD1 (6 bases). Germline V gene lookup returns CDR1 SGHNT and CDR2 YYREEE (reference sequence). Trimming removed 6 bases at V and 1 base at J, with 16 bases between. CDR3 length equals 16 residues. The chain's CDR3 is CASTRTDPMNTGELFF. DNA for the CDR3: TGTGCCAGCACAAGGACAGACCCGATGAACACCGGGGAGCTGTTTTTT.

This clone was seen only once. The genes are TRBV5-6 and TRBJ2-7; 9 bases match TRBD1. CDR1 SGHDT and CDR2 YYEEEE come from the germline V gene. The CDR3 is 14 amino acids. The V and J ends lost 2 bases and 3 bases, in that order; junction bases with no gene match: 3. The CDR3, as DNA: TGTGCCAGCAGCTTAAAGGACAGGGGCTACGAGCAGTACTTC. This encodes CASSLKDRGYEQYF.

This chain uses TRBV7-8 with TRBJ2-1, with D unresolved. V lost 3 bases and J lost 7, with 4 bases in between. The CDR3 has 11 amino acids. The germline CDR1 and CDR2 sequences are SGHVS and FQNEAQ. The CDR3 region has the DNA TGTGCCAGCAGCTTCCGGAATGAGCAGTTCTTC. Residues: CASSFRNEQFF. The variable domain in full, completed from reference TRBV7-8 and TRBJ2-1, reads GAGVSQSPRYKVAKRGQDVALRCDPISGHVSLFWYQQALGQGPEFLTYFQNEAQLDKSGLPSDRFFAERPEGSVSTLKIQRTQQEDSAVYLCASSFRNEQFFGPGTRLTVL.

V is TRBV19 and J is TRBJ1-4; 8 nucleotides agree with TRBD1. Germline values: CDR1 LNHDA, CDR2 SQIVND (reference sequence). CDR3 length: 16 amino acids. Unmatched junction bases numbered 10, after V lost 10 bases and J lost 0 bases. The CDR3 loop reads CATSIGTGTTNEKLFF. CDR3 coding DNA: TGTGCCACCAGCATCGGGACAGGAACAACTAATGAAAAACTGTTTTTT. The full variable domain, with the rest looked up from reference TRBV19 and TRBJ1-4, is DGGITQSPKYLFRKEGQNVTLSCEQNLNHDAMYWYRQDPGQGLRLIYYSQIVNDFQKGDIAEGYSVSREKKESFPLTVTSAQKNPTAFYLCATSIGTGTTNEKLFFGSGTQLSVL.

The V call is TRBV19, the J call TRBJ2-6, with D hard to call. The ends were cut back, 0 bases at V and 4 bases at J, with 13 bases in the middle. CDR3 length: 17 amino acids. In germline, CDR1 is LNHDA, CDR2 SQIVND (reference sequence). CDR3 in DNA: TGTGCCAGTAGTATAGATCCCCCTTTTACAGGGGCCAACGTCCTGACTTTC. Translation gives CASSIDPPFTGANVLTF.

This chain links TRBV9 with TRBJ2-7; 14 bases match TRBD2. The germline CDR1 and CDR2 sequences are SGDLS and YYNGEE. The CDR3 spans 19 residues. The V gene end was trimmed by 2 bases and the J gene end by 8 bases; junction bases not matched to a gene: 18. The CDR3 is CASSVSPGTSGSETTKQYF. CDR3 coding DNA: TGTGCCAGCAGCGTTTCCCCGGGGACTAGCGGGAGTGAAACTACGAAGCAGTACTTC.

This clone was seen a few times. The chain couples TRBV7-3 to TRBJ1-1, with D possibly being TRBD1 (6 bases). V dropped 2 bases and J dropped 0 bases, with 16 bases sitting between them. Germline CDR1 is SGHTA and CDR2 is FQGTGA. CDR3 length equals 17 residues. The CDR3 DNA follows: TGTGCCAGCAGCTTAGGTGGTCAGGGGCTCATGAACACTGAAGCTTTCTTT. Translation gives CASSLGGQGLMNTEAFF.